Listed below are T cell receptor beta chains from one sample, sequenced in a study of CD8+ T cells in alopecia areata. The data were produced by immunoSEQ multiplex PCR, yet TCRdb's version contains in-frame clones alone and is incomplete. The data hold more than 200,000 clones, with about 68% observed a single time. The sequencing here drew on CD4+ T cells sorted from blood, taken at week 0. These receptors all stem from a human donor with alopecia areata. CDR3s leave out the opening cysteine and the closing phenylalanine or tryptophan.

v_gene: TRBV2
CDR3aa: ASSEGSLRELF

v_gene: TRBV29-1
CDR3aa: SVKTGGGQY

v_gene: TRBV15
CDR3aa: ATSRVTSGSSYNEQF

v_gene: TRBV19
CDR3aa: ASSIDGGGSETQY

v_gene: TRBV29-1
CDR3aa: SVADGLKYNEQF

v_gene: TRBV7-8
CDR3aa: ASSLESWITYHNEQF

v_gene: TRBV5-6
CDR3aa: ASSRDWGNGYT

v_gene: TRBV25-1
CDR3aa: ASSESGQAKDTQY

v_gene: TRBV27
CDR3aa: ASSPLAGGLHNEQF

v_gene: TRBV2
CDR3aa: ASSERLVSYEQY

v_gene: TRBV7-3
CDR3aa: ASSPKGPGTTCLEQY

v_gene: TRBV30
CDR3aa: AWSFPGQTLYEAF

v_gene: TRBV6-5
CDR3aa: ASSWTGGTGELF